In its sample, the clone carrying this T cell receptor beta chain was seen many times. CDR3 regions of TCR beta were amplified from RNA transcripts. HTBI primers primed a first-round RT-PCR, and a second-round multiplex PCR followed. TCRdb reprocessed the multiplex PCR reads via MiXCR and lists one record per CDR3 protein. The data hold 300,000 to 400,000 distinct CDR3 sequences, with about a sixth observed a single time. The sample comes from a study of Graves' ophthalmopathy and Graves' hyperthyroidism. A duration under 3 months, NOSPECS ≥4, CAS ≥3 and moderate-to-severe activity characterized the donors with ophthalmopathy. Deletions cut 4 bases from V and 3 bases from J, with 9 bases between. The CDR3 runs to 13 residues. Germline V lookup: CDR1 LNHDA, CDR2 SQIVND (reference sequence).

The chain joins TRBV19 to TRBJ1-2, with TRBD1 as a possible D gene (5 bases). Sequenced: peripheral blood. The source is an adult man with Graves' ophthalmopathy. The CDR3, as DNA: TGTGCCAGTAGTACCTCGGGACACTATGGCTACACCTTC. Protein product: CASSTSGHYGYTF.